These T cell receptor beta chains were read from a single sample in a study of circulating and synovial CD4+ cells in juvenile arthritis. The protocol was immunoSEQ multiplex PCR, while the TCRdb copy is restricted to in-frame clones and leaves out a portion. The data contain under 40,000 clones, approximately 92% of them singletons. The specimen was CD4+ T cells from blood. The receptor source for this set is a human donor with juvenile idiopathic arthritis. Both conserved end residues are part of each CDR3. The D gene is left open where the match is weak. Not all rows give a size; the values are once, few, many and, for expanded clones, a class.

J gene | V gene | clone size | D gene | CDR3 protein | CDR3 DNA
TRBJ2-3 | TRBV5-4 | . | TRBD2 | CASSLRLAGDTQYF | TGTGCCAGCAGCTTGCGCCTAGCGGGAGATACGCAGTATTTT
TRBJ2-1 | TRBV28 | . | TRBD1 | CASKTGGSYNEQFF | TGTGCCAGTAAGACAGGGGGATCTTACAATGAGCAGTTCTTC
TRBJ2-7 | TRBV5-1 | . | TRBD2 | CASSLALAGGLYEQYF | TGCGCCAGCAGCTTGGCCCTAGCGGGAGGCCTATACGAGCAGTACTTC
TRBJ2-1 | TRBV10-2 | once | TRBD2 | CASRRTSGRNHEQFF | TGCGCCAGCAGACGGACTAGCGGGAGGAACCATGAGCAGTTCTTC
TRBJ2-1 | TRBV29-1 | . | TRBD2 | CSVRLDGRPKGEQFF | TGCAGCGTACGTTTAGACGGGAGGCCAAAGGGTGAGCAGTTCTTC
TRBJ1-2 | TRBV27 | once | . | CASSPFDKGLQGYTF | TGTGCCAGCAGTCCTTTCGATAAGGGGCTCCAGGGCTACACCTTC
TRBJ2-6 | TRBV27 | once | . | CASSFLGANRGGNSGANVLTF | TGTGCCAGCAGTTTTTTAGGCGCCAACAGGGGAGGAAACTCTGGGGCCAACGTCCTGACTTTC
TRBJ1-4 | TRBV5-1 | . | TRBD1 | CASRKGDRGEKLFF | TGCGCCAGCAGAAAGGGGGACAGGGGAGAAAAACTGTTTTTT
TRBJ2-5 | TRBV4-1 | . | . | CASSQDVSVVTQYF | TGCGCCAGCAGCCAAGACGTGAGTGTCGTGACCCAGTACTTC
TRBJ2-1 | TRBV4-2 | . | TRBD2 | CASSQALSLADSLSYNEQFF | TGTGCCAGCAGCCAAGCTCTCTCACTAGCGGACTCCCTATCCTACAATGAGCAGTTCTTC
TRBJ1-4 | TRBV7-6 | . | . | CASSTRPPLDRTFNEKLFF | TGTGCCAGCAGCACTAGACCTCCTTTAGACAGGACTTTCAATGAAAAACTGTTTTTT
TRBJ1-3 | TRBV19 | . | TRBD1 | CASSHRQGSTGNTIYF | TGTGCCAGTAGTCACAGACAGGGGTCTACAGGAAACACCATATATTTT
TRBJ2-7 | TRBV23-1 | . | TRBD2 | CASNLFAGLATYEQYF | TGCGCCAGCAACCTTTTCGCCGGACTAGCTACCTACGAGCAGTACTTC
TRBJ1-5 | TRBV5-1 | . | TRBD1 | CASSPGGQGGRQPQHF | TGCGCCAGCAGCCCAGGGGGACAGGGTGGGCGGCAGCCCCAGCATTTT
TRBJ2-5 | TRBV7-9 | . | . | CASSPTEQETQYF | TGTGCCAGCAGCCCGACTGAGCAAGAGACCCAGTACTTC
TRBJ2-2 | TRBV27 | . | TRBD1 | CASSFGQVNTGELFF | TGTGCCAGCAGTTTCGGACAGGTGAACACCGGGGAGCTGTTTTTT
TRBJ2-1 | TRBV7-2 | . | . | CASSLTSGDHNEQFF | TGTGCCAGCAGCTTAACGAGCGGAGACCACAATGAGCAGTTCTTC
TRBJ1-6 | TRBV2 | . | . | CASSEMDSSSPLHF | TGTGCCAGCAGTGAGATGGACAGTAGCTCACCCCTCCACTTT
TRBJ2-5 | TRBV15 | once | . | CATSRAGQGRETQYF | TGTGCCACCAGCAGAGCTGGGCAGGGAAGAGAGACCCAGTACTTC
TRBJ2-7 | TRBV15 | . | . | CATSRDLSGVAEQYF | TGTGCCACCAGCAGAGATCTTTCAGGGGTCGCCGAGCAGTACTTC
TRBJ2-1 | TRBV10-1 | . | . | CASSESVRPPYNEQFF | TGCGCCAGCAGTGAGAGCGTAAGACCACCATACAATGAGCAGTTCTTC
TRBJ2-1 | TRBV12-1 | . | . | CASSSPSGPSSYNEQFF | TGTGCCAGCAGCTCTCCTAGCGGGCCCAGCTCCTACAATGAGCAGTTCTTC
TRBJ2-7 | TRBV2 | . | TRBD2 | CASRTSGRAYEQYF | TGTGCCAGCAGGACTAGCGGGAGGGCCTACGAGCAGTACTTC
TRBJ2-1 | TRBV7-8 | . | TRBD2 | CASSAVLASVSYNEQFF | TGTGCCAGCAGCGCGGTACTAGCGTCCGTTTCCTACAATGAGCAGTTCTTC
TRBJ1-1 | TRBV6-5 | . | TRBD1 | CASRSGQVNTEAFF | TGTGCCAGCAGGAGCGGACAGGTGAACACTGAAGCTTTCTTT
TRBJ1-3 | TRBV7-9 | . | TRBD1 | CASSTTRTGGRWRDTIYF | TGTGCCAGCAGCACAACCCGAACAGGGGGGAGGTGGCGAGACACCATATATTTT
TRBJ1-5 | TRBV5-4 | . | . | CASSLAPYQPQHF | TGTGCCAGCAGCTTGGCCCCCTATCAGCCCCAGCATTTT
TRBJ2-7 | TRBV5-4 | . | TRBD2 | CASSGVGAGDSEQYF | TGTGCCAGCAGCGGGGTCGGAGCGGGGGATTCCGAGCAGTACTTC
TRBJ2-5 | TRBV27 | . | . | CASSFEQKETQYF | TGTGCCAGCAGTTTTGAACAGAAAGAGACCCAGTACTTC
TRBJ2-7 | TRBV29-1 | . | TRBD1 | CSVGQGGSYEQYF | TGCAGCGTGGGACAGGGGGGCTCTTACGAGCAGTACTTC
TRBJ2-5 | TRBV20-1 | . | . | CSAAARQDF | TGCAGTGCTGCAGCGAGACAGGACTTC
TRBJ1-1 | TRBV6-4 | . | TRBD1 | CASSDPNKDREKMNTEAFF | TGTGCCAGCAGTGACCCAAATAAAGACAGGGAGAAAATGAACACTGAAGCTTTCTTT
TRBJ1-5 | TRBV9 | . | . | CASSTPGQLMDQPQHF | TGTGCCAGCAGCACTCCGGGACAACTTATGGATCAGCCCCAGCATTTT
TRBJ2-5 | TRBV5-5 | . | TRBD2 | CASTKSRDYQYF | TGTGCCAGCACCAAGAGTCGGGACTATCAGTACTTC
TRBJ1-1 | TRBV28 | few | . | CASRTTPLNTEAFF | TGTGCCAGCAGAACAACACCCTTGAACACTGAAGCTTTCTTT
TRBJ2-7 | TRBV7-9 | . | . | CASSPGRDRAKSEQYF | TGTGCCAGCAGCCCCGGGAGGGACAGGGCGAAAAGCGAGCAGTACTTC
TRBJ1-1 | TRBV19 | . | . | CASSFYRTANTEAFF | TGTGCCAGTAGTTTCTACCGGACAGCCAACACTGAAGCTTTCTTT
TRBJ2-1 | TRBV7-8 | . | . | CASSLMAGPDRQFF | TGTGCCAGCAGCTTAATGGCGGGGCCGGATCGGCAGTTCTTC
TRBJ1-2 | TRBV27 | . | TRBD1 | CASSYRDRGNYGYTF | TGTGCCAGCAGTTACCGGGACAGGGGAAACTATGGCTACACCTTC
TRBJ1-2 | TRBV9 | . | TRBD1 | CASSVDRDRGPVNYGYTF | TGTGCCAGCAGCGTAGACCGGGACAGGGGGCCCGTTAACTATGGCTACACCTTC
TRBJ2-4 | TRBV10-2 | . | . | CASSERLSAWYF | TGCGCCAGCAGTGAAAGACTGAGCGCCTGGTACTTC
TRBJ1-3 | TRBV27 | . | . | CASSLSQGSTGNTIYF | TGTGCCAGCAGTTTGTCCCAGGGCAGCACTGGAAACACCATATATTTT
TRBJ1-5 | TRBV27 | . | . | CASRPGGGRFDQPQHF | TGTGCCAGCAGACCGGGCGGGGGGCGATTTGATCAGCCCCAGCATTTT
TRBJ2-1 | TRBV4-1 | . | TRBD2 | CASSRLPGLAGVHEQFF | TGCGCCAGCAGCCGCCTCCCGGGACTAGCGGGAGTGCATGAGCAGTTCTTC
TRBJ1-1 | TRBV21-1 | . | . | CASSRRTKEGENTEAFF | TGTGCCAGCAGCAGAAGGACCAAAGAGGGGGAGAACACTGAAGCTTTCTTT
TRBJ2-2 | TRBV9 | . | TRBD2 | CASSVSGLVRIPGELFF | TGTGCCAGCAGCGTTTCGGGACTAGTACGTATTCCCGGGGAGCTGTTTTTT
TRBJ2-1 | TRBV28 | . | TRBD2 | CASSLLAGGAYNEQFF | TGTGCCAGCAGCCTACTAGCGGGAGGAGCCTACAATGAGCAGTTCTTC
TRBJ1-3 | TRBV7-8 | . | . | CASSAQGSGNTIYF | TGTGCCAGCAGCGCACAGGGTTCTGGAAACACCATATATTTT
TRBJ1-1 | TRBV12-5 | . | . | CASAPNGPTPEAFF | TGTGCTAGTGCCCCCAATGGGCCGACGCCTGAAGCTTTCTTT
TRBJ2-1 | TRBV30 | . | TRBD2 | CACHPPGLAGGEQFF | TGTGCCTGTCACCCCCCCGGGCTAGCGGGAGGAGAGCAGTTCTTC
TRBJ2-1 | TRBV11-2 | . | TRBD2 | CASSFGLAGGSEQFF | TGTGCCAGCAGCTTTGGGCTAGCGGGAGGGAGTGAGCAGTTCTTC